The sequence of this T cell receptor beta chain was determined in a study of blood T cell repertoires in COVID-19. Turning to the study itself: From T cells, B-cell-depleted T cells, or PBMCs came the material, which was cDNA or gDNA.

From germline, CDR1 is KGHSH and CDR2 LQKENI. Trimming pared 3 bases from V and 4 bases from J, leaving 12 bases between. The CDR3 is 15 amino acids. Study processing details: The assay estimated nucleated cells by amplifying reference gene primers. Assay used: immunoSEQ multiplex PCR; TCRdb lists only in-frame clones, some missing. From that table come the V and J calls and clone size; the DNA was used to work out D and trimming. The sample lists about 180,000 clones; 75% to 90% were seen once. This clone was seen only once. This chain joins TRBV18 and TRBJ1-4; D ambiguous. The receptor comes from a woman aged 40 to 49 with COVID-19, enrolled during active disease. The sequencing input was peripheral blood. CDR3 region: CASSPPGALNEKLFF. The CDR3 bases are TGTGCCAGCTCACCGCCGGGTGCCCTTAATGAAAAACTGTTTTTT.